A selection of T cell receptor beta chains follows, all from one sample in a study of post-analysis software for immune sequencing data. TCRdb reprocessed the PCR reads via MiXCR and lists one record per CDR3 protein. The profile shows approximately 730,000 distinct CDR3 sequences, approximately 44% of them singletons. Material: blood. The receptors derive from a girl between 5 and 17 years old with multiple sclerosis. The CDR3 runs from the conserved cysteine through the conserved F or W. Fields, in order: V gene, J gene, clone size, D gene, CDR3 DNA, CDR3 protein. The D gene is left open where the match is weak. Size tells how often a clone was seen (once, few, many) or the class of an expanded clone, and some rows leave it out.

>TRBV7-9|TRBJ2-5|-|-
TGTGCCAGCAGCTTCCGGAGTAGCGAGGGAGAGACCCAGTACTTC
CASSFRSSEGETQYF
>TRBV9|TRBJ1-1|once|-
TGTGCCAGCAGCGTTGACTGGGGGCGGGACACTGAAGCTTTCTTT
CASSVDWGRDTEAFF
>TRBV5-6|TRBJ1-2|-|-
TGTGCCAGCAGCTATGGCGCAGGGGTCGACTATGGCTACACCTTC
CASSYGAGVDYGYTF
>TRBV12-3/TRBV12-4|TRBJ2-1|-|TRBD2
TGTGCCAGCGGGAGGACTAGCGGGAGGAATGAGCAGTTCTTC
CASGRTSGRNEQFF
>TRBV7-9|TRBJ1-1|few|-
TGTGCCAGCAGCGAAGTAGTTGGGGCCCTTGGCACTGAAGCTTTCTTT
CASSEVVGALGTEAFF
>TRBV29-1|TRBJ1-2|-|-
TGCAGCGTTGGCACTTCTAACTATGGCTACACCTTC
CSVGTSNYGYTF
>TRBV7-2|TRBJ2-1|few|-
TGTGCCAGCAGCTTATTTACCTCGGAGGGAAATGAGCAGTTCTTC
CASSLFTSEGNEQFF
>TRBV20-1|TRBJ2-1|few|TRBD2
TGCAGTGCTAGGACTAGCGGGAGTCGGGAGCAGTTCTTC
CSARTSGSREQFF
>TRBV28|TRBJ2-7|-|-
TGTGCCAGCAGTTCGTTATGGGACAACCCATACGAGCAGTACTTC
CASSSLWDNPYEQYF
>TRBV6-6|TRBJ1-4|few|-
TGTGCCAGCAGTTACCCCAAAAGGGCGTTCGGGGAAAAACTGTTTTTT
CASSYPKRAFGEKLFF
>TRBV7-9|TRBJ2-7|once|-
TGTGCCAGCAGCCCACGGATAGGAACCTACGAGCAGTACTTC
CASSPRIGTYEQYF
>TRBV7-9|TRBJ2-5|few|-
TGTGCCAGCAGCTTAGTAATTCGACTAGTGGGGAAGCAAGAGACCCAGTACTTC
CASSLVIRLVGKQETQYF
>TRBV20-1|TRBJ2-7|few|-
TGCAGTGCTAGCAACTTACTAAGCTCCTACGAGCAGTACTTC
CSASNLLSSYEQYF
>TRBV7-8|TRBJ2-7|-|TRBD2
TGTGCCAGCAGCTTAAAGGGCGGGAGCCTCTCCTACGAGCAGTACTTC
CASSLKGGSLSYEQYF
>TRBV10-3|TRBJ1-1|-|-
TGTGCCATCAGTGGGGGGACCACCGGCACTGAAGCTTTCTTT
CAISGGTTGTEAFF
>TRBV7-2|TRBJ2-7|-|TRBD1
TGTGCCAGCAGCTTAGTTTCGGGACAGGGTTCCTACGAGCAGTACTTC
CASSLVSGQGSYEQYF
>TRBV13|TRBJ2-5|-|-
TGTGCCAGCAGCCAGACGGGATTACAAGAGACCCAGTACTTC
CASSQTGLQETQYF
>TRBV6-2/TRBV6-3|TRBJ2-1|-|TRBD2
TGTGCCAGCAGTTACTCCTTCCCCGCCGGCGGGAGGGTCCACAATGAGCAGTTCTTC
CASSYSFPAGGRVHNEQFF
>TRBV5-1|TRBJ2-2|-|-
TGCGCCAGCAGCTTTAGGACAGCCGCCGGGGAGCTGTTTTTT
CASSFRTAAGELFF
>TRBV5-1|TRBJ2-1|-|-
TGCGCCAGCACCTTCGGGCCGCGGACCTACCCTACCAATGAGCAGTTCTTC
CASTFGPRTYPTNEQFF
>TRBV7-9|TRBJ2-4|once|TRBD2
TGTGCCAGCAGCGAAGCTAGCGGCGCCAAAAACATTCAGTACTTC
CASSEASGAKNIQYF
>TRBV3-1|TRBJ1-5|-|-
TGTGCCAGCAGCCAAGCCCCGGACCCCGATCAGCCCCAGCATTTT
CASSQAPDPDQPQHF
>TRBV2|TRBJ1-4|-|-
TGTGCCAGCAGTGATTCGGGCAGCCCTAATGAAAAACTGTTTTTT
CASSDSGSPNEKLFF
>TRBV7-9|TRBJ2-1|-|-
TGTGCCAGCAGTTCCGGGACTCCGTGGGGGAATGAGCAGTTCTTC
CASSSGTPWGNEQFF
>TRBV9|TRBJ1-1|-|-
TGTGCCAGCAGCGTAGCTTTAGGCACTGAAGCTTTCTTT
CASSVALGTEAFF
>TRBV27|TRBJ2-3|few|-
TGTGCCAGCAGTTTAGGGGGTCCTTTGGATACGCAGTATTTT
CASSLGGPLDTQYF
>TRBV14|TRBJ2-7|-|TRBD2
TGTGCCAGCAGCCACCGGACTAGCGGTAGCCATGAGCAGTACTTC
CASSHRTSGSHEQYF
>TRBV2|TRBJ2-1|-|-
TGTGCCAGCATCGAGGTCTACCCCGGGGAAGGGCAGTTCTTC
CASIEVYPGEGQFF
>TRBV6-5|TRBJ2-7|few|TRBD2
TGTGCCAGCGCCCGGACTAGCTCCTACGAGCAGTACTTC
CASARTSSYEQYF
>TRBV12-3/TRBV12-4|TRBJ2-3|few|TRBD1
TGTGCCAGCAGCCGACCCCCGGGACAGGGAGAGGTCCTCGCAGATACGCAGTATTTT
CASSRPPGQGEVLADTQYF
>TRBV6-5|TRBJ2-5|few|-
TGTGCCAGCAGTTATGGACAGAAGTATGACCAGTACTTC
CASSYGQKYDQYF
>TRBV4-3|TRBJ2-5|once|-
TGCGCCAGCAGCCGACAGCCCGGCAATGAGCAGTACTTC
CASSRQPGNEQYF
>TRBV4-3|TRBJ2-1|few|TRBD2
TGCGCCAGCAGCCAAACGACTAGCGGGTACTACAATGAGCAGTTCTTC
CASSQTTSGYYNEQFF
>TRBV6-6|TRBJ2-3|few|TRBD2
TGTGCCAGCAGTTACGGAGAGGGAGGGCCCACAGATACGCAGTATTTT
CASSYGEGGPTDTQYF
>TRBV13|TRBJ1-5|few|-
TGTGCCAGCAGCTCTTACGGTCAGCCCCAGCATTTT
CASSSYGQPQHF
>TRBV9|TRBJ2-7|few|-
TGTGCCAGCAGCGTAGCGGTGGGAGGCTACGAGCAGTACTTC
CASSVAVGGYEQYF
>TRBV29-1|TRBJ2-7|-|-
TGCAGCGTTGTTCCAGGATCTAACTACGAGCAGTACTTC
CSVVPGSNYEQYF
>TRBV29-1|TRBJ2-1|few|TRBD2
TGCAGCGTTGGGGGACTAGCGGGAGCTTCTGGTGAGCAGTTCTTC
CSVGGLAGASGEQFF
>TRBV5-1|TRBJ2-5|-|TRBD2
TGCGCCAGCAGCACCGGGGACTACGGCCAAGGGACCCAGTACTTC
CASSTGDYGQGTQYF
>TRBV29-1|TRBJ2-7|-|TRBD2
TGCAGCGTTGAAGTCGGTGGACTAGCGGTCCCCTACGAGCAGTACTTC
CSVEVGGLAVPYEQYF
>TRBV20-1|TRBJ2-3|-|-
TGCAGTGCTAGTATCGGGAGCTCTAGCACAGATACGCAGTATTTT
CSASIGSSSTDTQYF
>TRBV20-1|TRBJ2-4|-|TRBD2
TGCAGTGCTGCTGGACTAGCGGGAGCGGGGGAGCAGTACTTC
CSAAGLAGAGEQYF
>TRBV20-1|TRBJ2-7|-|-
TGCAGTGCTAGAGCTGCAGGGAGACAATACGAGCAGTACTTC
CSARAAGRQYEQYF
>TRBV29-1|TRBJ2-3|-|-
TGCAGCGTTGGCCCTTATGGGGATACGCAGTATTTT
CSVGPYGDTQYF
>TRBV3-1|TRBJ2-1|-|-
TGTGCCAGCAGCCAAGAGGCCGGGCGTAACCACAATGAGCAGTTCTTC
CASSQEAGRNHNEQFF
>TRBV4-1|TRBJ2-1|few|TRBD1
TGCGCCAGCAGCCAAGATCGCGAGACAGGGGAGTTCTTC
CASSQDRETGEFF
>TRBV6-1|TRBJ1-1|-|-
TGTGCCAGCAGTGAAGATGCGGAAAACACTGAAGCTTTCTTT
CASSEDAENTEAFF
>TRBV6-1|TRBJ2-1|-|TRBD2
TGTGCCAGCAGTGACGGACTAGCGGGGCCATGGGAGCAGTTCTTC
CASSDGLAGPWEQFF
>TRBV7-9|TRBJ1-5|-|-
TGTGCCAGCAGCTTAGGGACCTCATCTACATCTGATCAGCCCCAGCATTTT
CASSLGTSSTSDQPQHF
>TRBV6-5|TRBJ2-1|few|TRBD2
TGTGCCAGCAGTCGAGCGGGAGCCCCCTACAATGAGCAGTTCTTC
CASSRAGAPYNEQFF